The sample holds one count of the clone carrying this T cell receptor (beta chain). No antigen is known for it. V gave up 1 base and J gave up 8 bases, with 6 bases separating them. Germline loops: CDR1 SGHDT, CDR2 YYEEEE. The length of the CDR3 is 11 residues. The repertoire was sequenced with immunoSEQ multiplex PCR; TCRdb's copy has only in-frame clones and lacks some. The profile shows some 130,000 clones, about 95% of them singletons. This sample is part of a study of graft-versus-host responses after intestinal transplantation. General study points: Patients with graft-donor T cell macrochimerism had high graft-versus-host to host-versus-graft clonal ratios in allografts.

The genes are TRBV5-6 and TRBJ1-2; D remains unclear. The source was unstimulated CD8+ T cells sorted from spleen or lymph node cells, collected before intestinal transplant. The sequence was collected from a human donor who received an intestinal transplant. The CDR3 DNA reads as TGTGCCAGCAGCTTGTTGGGCGGCTACACCTTC. It is translated as CASSLLGGYTF.